The clone carrying this T cell receptor beta chain was detected only once. This specimen comes from a study of blood T cell repertoires in COVID-19. On the study more broadly: The United States, Italy and Spain supplied acute and convalescent COVID-19 samples. PBMCs, B-cell-depleted T cells, or T cells were the source of the cDNA or gDNA that made up the material.

Trimming took 1 base from V and 5 from J; bases not matched to a gene: 2. In germline, CDR1 is LGHDT, CDR2 YNNKEL (reference sequence). This CDR3 is 15 amino acids long. Under the authors' procedure: It was from reference gene primer amplification that nucleated cell counts were estimated. Data came from immunoSEQ multiplex PCR; TCRdb stores just in-frame clones and leaves some out. D and trimming come from the DNA, and the V and J calls and clone size come from that table. The sample includes over 200,000 clones, roughly 94% of them seen just once. Sequenced sample: peripheral blood. This TCR was recovered from a man between 25 and 39 years old with acute or convalescent COVID-19. V and J are TRBV3-1 (or the pseudogene TRBV3-2) and TRBJ1-4; 9 bases fit TRBD1. The CDR3 loop is CASSQAGTGNEKLFF. In DNA form, the CDR3 reads TGTGCCAGCAGCCAAGCCGGGACAGGGAATGAAAAACTGTTTTTT.